These T cell receptor beta chains were read from a single sample in a study of blood T cell repertoires in COVID-19. Assay used: immunoSEQ multiplex PCR; TCRdb lists only in-frame clones, some missing. Among some 140,000 clones, approximately 84% were seen once, and the ten largest hold about a sixth. The sample comprised peripheral blood. The origin of the receptors is a woman older than 75 with acute or convalescent COVID-19. The CDR3 runs from the conserved cysteine through the conserved F or W. D genes are given only for firm matches. Size values are once, few and many counts, or a class for expanded clones, and some rows have none.

j_call d_call clone_size v_call cdr3_aa cdr3_nt
TRBJ2-4 TRBD1 - TRBV19 CASSTHAGTGIAKNIQYF TGTGCCAGTAGTACACACGCCGGGACAGGGATAGCCAAAAACATTCAGTACTTC
TRBJ2-6 - - TRBV7-6 CASSSSSGANVLTF TGTGCCAGCAGCTCGAGCTCTGGGGCCAACGTCCTGACTTTC
TRBJ1-2 - - TRBV5-1 CASSLGGSRGYTF TGCGCCAGCAGCTTGGGAGGGTCGCGTGGCTACACCTTC
TRBJ2-3 - - TRBV12-3/TRBV12-4 CASSPSTDTQYF TGTGCCAGCAGTCCTAGCACAGATACGCAGTATTTT
TRBJ1-1 - - TRBV5-1 CASSLTEATNTEAFF TGCGCCAGCAGCCTTACGGAGGCGACGAACACTGAAGCTTTCTTT
TRBJ1-1 TRBD1 - TRBV19 CASSRDRGDTEAFF TGTGCCAGTAGTAGAGACAGGGGCGACACTGAAGCTTTCTTT
TRBJ1-5 TRBD1 - TRBV30 CAWSPGTGGHQPQHF TGTGCCTGGAGCCCCGGGACAGGGGGCCATCAGCCCCAGCATTTT
TRBJ1-1 - few TRBV10-3 CAISYRENTEAFF TGTGCCATCAGCTACAGGGAAAACACTGAAGCTTTCTTT
TRBJ2-5 TRBD1 - TRBV19 CASSTGDRGVKTQYF TGTGCCAGTAGTACCGGGGACAGGGGAGTAAAGACCCAGTACTTC
TRBJ2-7 - - TRBV19 CASSITGIHEQYF TGTGCCAGTAGTATAACAGGGATTCACGAGCAGTACTTC
TRBJ1-2 TRBD1 - TRBV5-1 CASSLGTGIYGYTF TGCGCCAGCAGCTTGGGGACAGGAATTTATGGCTACACCTTC